The next 12 T cell receptor beta chains were all read from a single sample in a study of T cells in Graves' hyperthyroidism and ophthalmopathy. RNA transcripts gave rise to amplified TCR beta CDR3 regions. The TCR CDR3 was amplified in a first-round RT-PCR using the HTBI primer set. TCRdb re-derived calls from the multiplex PCR reads in MiXCR, one entry per CDR3 protein. This table has approximately 380,000 distinct CDR3 sequences, roughly 13% appearing once. The sequenced material came from blood. The receptor set was obtained from a man aged 50 or older with Graves' ophthalmopathy.

This chain uses TRBV2 with TRBJ2-2; D might be TRBD1 or TRBD2, each matching 5 bases. V lost 3 bases, J lost 0 bases, and 11 bases lay in between. The CDR3 covers 16 residues. Germline CDR1 is SNHLY and CDR2 is FYNNEI. The CDR3 nucleotides are TGTGCCAGCAGTGATCCCGGGACGTCGAACACCGGGGAGCTGTTTTTT. Its protein is CASSDPGTSNTGELFF.

The chain has TRBV7-9 and TRBJ2-5; D may match TRBD1 or TRBD2 (5 bases each). The CDR3 covers 16 residues. Trimming left V 5 bases short and J 4 bases short, with 20 bases between. Per the germline V gene, CDR1 is SEHNR and CDR2 is FQNEAQ (reference sequence). The CDR3 is CASSVVGGKGRETQYF. For the CDR3, the DNA is TGTGCCAGCAGCGTAGTAGGAGGCAAGGGACGAGAGACCCAGTACTTC.

The CDR3 DNA reads as TGTGCCAGCAGCTTATACTCCGGGAATGGTGGCTCACCCCTCCACTTT. Translation gives CASSLYSGNGGSPLHF. The J gene is TRBJ1-6, the V gene TRBV11-3, with D unresolved. The V and J ends lost 2 bases and 10 bases respectively, with 18 bases between them. CDR1 SGHNT and CDR2 YENEEA come from the germline V gene. The CDR3 extends over 16 amino acids.

This clonotype was seen at least ten times. This chain uses TRBV20-1 with TRBJ2-7, with 9 bases identical to TRBD2. Germline CDR1 DFQATT, CDR2 SNEGSKA (reference sequence). J was trimmed by 2 bases and V by 5 bases; bases with no gene match: 7. The CDR3 consists of 14 residues. The CDR3 nucleotides are TGCAGTGCTGGTCCTAGCGGGGCAGCCTACGAGCAGTACTTC. This translates into CSAGPSGAAYEQYF.

V is TRBV6-1 and J is TRBJ2-2, with 16 bases matching TRBD2. Germline values: CDR1 MNHNS, CDR2 SASEGT. Trimming took 4 bases from V and 0 from J; bases not matched to a gene: 5. This CDR3 has 19 residues. CDR3 nucleotides: TGTGCCAGCAGTGCCGGGACTAGCGGGAGGGCCGCGAACACCGGGGAGCTGTTTTTT. This sequence encodes CASSAGTSGRAANTGELFF.

This clonotype was seen more than once but under ten times. This chain connects TRBV7-9 to TRBJ2-6; D is perhaps TRBD1 (6 bases). Germline CDR1 and CDR2: SEHNR and FQNEAQ (reference sequence). This CDR3 is built from 16 residues. Trimming removed 1 base from V and 4 bases from J, with 11 bases in between. CDR3 nucleotide sequence: TGTGCCAGCAGCTTAGAGGACAGTACAGGGGCCAACGTCCTGACTTTC. It is translated as CASSLEDSTGANVLTF.

This clonotype was found a few times. V is TRBV5-1 and J is TRBJ2-2, with D hard to call. The V and J ends lost 3 bases and 0 bases respectively, with 9 bases between them. The CDR3 runs to 15 residues. Germline loops: CDR1 SGHRS, CDR2 YFSETQ. The CDR3 loop reads CASSSRASNTGELFF. The CDR3 bases are TGCGCCAGCAGCTCTCGGGCCTCGAACACCGGGGAGCTGTTTTTT.

The CDR3 DNA sequence: TGTGCCAGCGAGGACAGGGTGTCAGAGACCCAGTACTTC. This gives the protein CASEDRVSETQYF. The V and J genes are TRBV9 and TRBJ2-5; 8 bases line up with TRBD1. This CDR3 contains 13 residues. V trimming: 7 bases; J trimming: 4 bases; junction bases outside the gene matches: 6. Germline values: CDR1 SGDLS, CDR2 YYNGEE.

This rearrangement joins TRBV15 to TRBJ1-2; the D is unclear. The CDR3 is 14 amino acids. Germline V gene data show CDR1 as LNHNV and CDR2 as YYDKDF (reference sequence). V lost 0 bases, J lost 7 bases, and 12 bases lay in between. CDR3 sequence (DNA): TGTGCCACCAGCAGAGATTTAAGTAGTAGTGGCTACACCTTC. It translates to CATSRDLSSSGYTF.

This chain links TRBV28 with TRBJ2-7; TRBD1 matches at 8 bases. The junction had 5 bases not matched to a gene; V was cut back by 6 bases and J by 4 bases. The CDR3 sequence is 13 residues long. CDR1 and CDR2 from the germline V gene are MDHEN and SYDVKM. Written as DNA, the CDR3 is TGTGCCAGCAGCCGGGACAGGCCATACGAGCAGTACTTC. This codes for CASSRDRPYEQYF.

V gene TRBV6-1 combines with J gene TRBJ2-1; tentatively, D is TRBD1 (6 bases). This CDR3 comprises 20 residues. V lost 8 bases and J lost 0, with 29 bases in between. Germline CDR1 is MNHNS and CDR2 is SASEGT. For the CDR3, the DNA is TGTGCCAGCGGAAGGGCGGATTTTCCGGGACACTCTTTCTCCTACAATGAGCAGTTCTTC. It translates to CASGRADFPGHSFSYNEQFF.

In its sample, this clonotype was seen a few times. The chain recombines TRBV2 with TRBJ1-2, with D possibly being TRBD1 (6 bases). Between the trimmed V and J ends, which lost 2 bases and 4 bases, there was a span of 11 bases. The CDR3 is 14 residues long. CDR1 and CDR2 from the germline V gene are SNHLY and FYNNEI. In nucleotides, the CDR3 is TGTGCCAGCAGTGAATCAGGGGCCGGCTATGGCTACACCTTC. Amino acid sequence: CASSESGAGYGYTF.